This entry lists 10 T cell receptor beta chains sequenced from one sample in a study of blood T cells in healthy people across ages (dated by TCRdb to 2014 to 2015). The method was 5' RACE. Sequenced on an Illumina HiSeq 2500. A second 7 to 11 cycle PCR used a sample-barcoded 5' primer and a J-beta primer mix. TCRdb handled the public reads itself, with Q25 trimming in fastp and clone calling in MiXCR, and kept productive beta chains. Entries are consolidated by CDR3 protein sequence, retaining the most common genes and DNA. The sample table lists around 850,000 distinct CDR3 sequences, about 37% of them with a count of one. The top ten clonotypes cover 10% to 15% of the sample. Sequencing was performed on blood. The receptor source for this set is a man aged 18-30 years in good health.

The chain recombines TRBV6-6 with TRBJ1-1; 9 nucleotides match TRBD1. V shed 5 bases, J shed 4 bases, and the junction held 8 bases outside the gene matches. The CDR3 runs 15 residues. Germline CDR1 reads MNHNY; CDR2 reads SVGAGI (reference sequence). The CDR3 DNA reads TGTGCCAGCAGTCAAACCGGGACAGGGAGCACTGAAGCTTTCTTT. Protein: CASSQTGTGSTEAFF.

This clonotype has a count of ten or more. The chain links TRBV12-3 or TRBV12-4 to TRBJ2-1; TRBD1 matches 9 bases. J gave up 9 bases and V 3 bases, and 3 bases lay outside the gene matches. The CDR3 is 13 residues long. The CDR3 nucleotides read TGTGCCAGCAGTTTGGGGACAGGGCCTGAGCAGTTCTTC. As protein: CASSLGTGPEQFF.

This clonotype was found many times. The chain has TRBV12-3 or TRBV12-4 and TRBJ2-7, with a possible D match to TRBD1 (5 bases). V was pared by 3 bases and J by 3 bases, with 9 bases between. CDR3 length: 13 amino acids. CDR3 sequence reads: CASSFQGGYEQYF. The CDR3 DNA follows: TGTGCCAGCAGTTTTCAGGGTGGCTACGAGCAGTACTTC.

The chain uses TRBV7-3 and TRBJ2-2; 8 positions agree with TRBD1. CDR1 is SGHTA and CDR2 is FQGTGA in the germline V gene. V shed 5 bases and J 4 bases; nucleotides not matched to a gene: 6. This CDR3 contains 15 residues. The CDR3: CASSPDRAGTGELFF. CDR3 in DNA: TGTGCCAGCAGCCCGGACAGGGCTGGCACCGGGGAGCTGTTTTTT.

This clonotype was found a few times. V is TRBV20-1 and J is TRBJ2-6; 12 bases match TRBD1. CDR1 is DFQATT and CDR2 is SNEGSKA in the germline V gene (reference sequence). This CDR3 region has 21 residues. V was pared by 1 base and J by 0 bases, with 13 bases of the junction left unmatched. CDR3 in amino acids: CSARGRVGTGGFSSGANVLTF. The CDR3 region has the DNA TGCAGTGCTAGAGGTCGGGTAGGGACAGGGGGCTTCAGCTCTGGGGCCAACGTCCTGACTTTC.

This chain connects TRBV6-5 to TRBJ1-1; perhaps TRBD1 as D (5 bases). This CDR3 is built from 12 residues. The V gene's germline CDR1 is MNHEY and CDR2 SVGAGI. The V and J ends lost 2 bases and 6 bases respectively, with 7 bases between them. CDR3 nucleotides: TGTGCCAGCAGTTACCTAGGGGCTGAAGCTTTCTTT. Translation: CASSYLGAEAFF.

This sequence joins TRBV20-1 and TRBJ2-5; no clear D gene. The CDR3 covers 12 residues. Trimming took off 6 bases at V and 11 bases at J, with 19 bases between the two ends. Per the germline V gene, CDR1 is DFQATT and CDR2 is SNEGSKA (reference sequence). The CDR3 protein is CSAQTQYNEQYF. The CDR3 nucleotides are TGCAGTGCCCAAACCCAATACAATGAGCAGTACTTC.

The chain recombines TRBV29-1 with TRBJ2-1; TRBD1 is a possible D gene (6 bases). With 1 base removed from V and 9 bases from J, the gap between germline ends came to 10 bases. The CDR3 sequence is 12 residues long. Per germline, CDR1 SQVTM and CDR2 ANQGSEA. The CDR3 DNA follows: TGCAGCGTTGAAGTAGGGGGTTCTGAGCAGTTCTTC. Translated, it gives CSVEVGGSEQFF.

As for this clonotype: A read error may produce the germline difference seen at one junction end. The chain has TRBV5-1 and TRBJ1-2, with 9 positions matching TRBD1. The length of the CDR3 is 16 residues. In germline, CDR1 is SGHRS, CDR2 YFSETQ. CDR3 sequence reads: CASSRGQGYSNDGYTF. CDR3 coding DNA: TGCGCCAGCAGCCGGGGACAGGGTTATTCTAACGATGGCTACACCTTC. The variable domain in full, with the rest retrieved from reference TRBV5-1 and TRBJ1-2, is KAGVTQTPRYLIKTRGQQVTLSCSPISGHRSVSWYQQTPGQGLQFLFEYFSETQRNKGNFPGRFSGRQFSNSRSEMNVSTLELGDSALYLCASSRGQGYSNDGYTFGSGTRLTVV.

The J gene is TRBJ1-4, the V gene TRBV7-2; 10 nucleotides line up with TRBD1. Germline trimming cut 7 bases from V and 7 bases from J; bases unmatched to any gene: 6. This CDR3 region has 14 residues. Germline V gene lookup returns CDR1 SGHTA and CDR2 FQGNSA. The CDR3 protein is CASTAGTGVEKLFF. The DNA of the CDR3 is TGTGCCAGCACTGCCGGGACAGGGGTTGAAAAACTGTTTTTT.